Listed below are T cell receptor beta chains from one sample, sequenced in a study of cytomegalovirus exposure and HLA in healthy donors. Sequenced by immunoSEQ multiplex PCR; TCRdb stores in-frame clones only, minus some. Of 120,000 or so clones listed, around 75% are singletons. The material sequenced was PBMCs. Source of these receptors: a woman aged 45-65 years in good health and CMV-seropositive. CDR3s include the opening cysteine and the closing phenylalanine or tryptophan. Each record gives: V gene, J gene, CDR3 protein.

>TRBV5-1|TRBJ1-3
CASSRDRGRSGNTIYF
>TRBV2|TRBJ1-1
CASTVWGGTEAFF
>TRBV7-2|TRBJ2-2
CASSSIVSGVGGELFF
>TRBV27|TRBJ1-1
CASSNTGGNTEAFF
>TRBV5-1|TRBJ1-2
CASSLGPGSPLGYTF
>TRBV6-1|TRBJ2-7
CASSGWGGDEQYF
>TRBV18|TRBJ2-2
CASSPRSGTNTGELFF
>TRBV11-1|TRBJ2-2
CASSPSGQNTGELFF
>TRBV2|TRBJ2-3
CASGTSVPDTQYF
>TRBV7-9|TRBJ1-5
CASSRGTGHSNQPQHF
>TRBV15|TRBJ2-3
CATSRVGRGPTDTQYF
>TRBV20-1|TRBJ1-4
CSARQGPKLFF
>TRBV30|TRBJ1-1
CAWSVARGDTEAFF
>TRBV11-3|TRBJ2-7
CASSLDLRAYYYEQYF
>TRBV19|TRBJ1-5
CASSSGQRPQHF
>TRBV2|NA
CASSERTGGPYEQYF
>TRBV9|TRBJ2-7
CASSVGGGAVVGQYF
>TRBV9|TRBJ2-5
CASSGGGVRETQYF
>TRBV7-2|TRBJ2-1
CATAFGGARNEQFF
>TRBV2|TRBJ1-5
CASSGQGADQPQHF
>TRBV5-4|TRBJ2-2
CASSLKGTEKTGELFF
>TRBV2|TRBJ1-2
CASSGYGYTF
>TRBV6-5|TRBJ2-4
CASTYTGGLAKNIQYF
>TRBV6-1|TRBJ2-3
CASSELQAGPTDTQYF
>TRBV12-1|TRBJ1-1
CASSFAQGTGGSEAFF
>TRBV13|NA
CASSSRYEQYF
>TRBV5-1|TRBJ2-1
CASSLGPGTGRNEQFF
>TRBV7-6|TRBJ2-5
CASSLAVRSGRIGETQYF
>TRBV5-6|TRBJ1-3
CASSLGVAVSSGNTIYF
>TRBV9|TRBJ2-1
CASSVVTGSYNEQFF
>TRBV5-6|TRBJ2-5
CASSLLTGEAETQYF
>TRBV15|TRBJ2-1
CATSPRLSSYNEQFF
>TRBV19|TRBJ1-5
CASSIVGAGQPQHF
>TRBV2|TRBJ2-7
CASSEPGVSYEQYF
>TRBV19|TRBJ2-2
CASSILAGGGPGELFF
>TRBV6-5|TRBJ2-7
CASSYNSGSPYEQYF
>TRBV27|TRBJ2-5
CASSLGQGFGTQYF
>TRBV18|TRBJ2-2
CASSPLAGGNTGELFF
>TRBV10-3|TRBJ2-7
CAISGAGTSYEQYF
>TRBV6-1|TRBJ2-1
CASSPDAGAYNEQFF
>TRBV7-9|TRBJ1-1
CASSPRGQGRTEAFF
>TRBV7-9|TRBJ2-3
CASSSENERDPRTDTQYF
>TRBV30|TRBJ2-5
CAWSRGQGAETQYF
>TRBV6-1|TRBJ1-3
CASVYSGNTIYF
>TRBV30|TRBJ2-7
CAWSGRTGGWSEQYF
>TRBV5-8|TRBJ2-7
CASSLRGAPEQYF
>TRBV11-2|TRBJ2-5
CASSLLPTRDKKETQYF
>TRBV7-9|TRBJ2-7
CASSPSGAGYEQYF
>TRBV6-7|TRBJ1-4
CASTHNRAGKEKLFF
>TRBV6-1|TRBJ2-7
CASSERRYEQYF
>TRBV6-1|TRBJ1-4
CASSEVRGLNEKLFF
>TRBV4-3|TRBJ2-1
CASSQDPTGAGEQFF
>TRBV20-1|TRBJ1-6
CSASEDAPLHF
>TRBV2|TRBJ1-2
CATRLPGADGYTF
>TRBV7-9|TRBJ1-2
CASSLGGDGYTF
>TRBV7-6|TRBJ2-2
CASSLAILAGGTGELFF
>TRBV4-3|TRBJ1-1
CASSQEHSPGKNTEAFF
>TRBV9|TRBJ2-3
CASSPRGGASVDTQYF
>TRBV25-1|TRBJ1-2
CASSEDRQGVNYGYTF